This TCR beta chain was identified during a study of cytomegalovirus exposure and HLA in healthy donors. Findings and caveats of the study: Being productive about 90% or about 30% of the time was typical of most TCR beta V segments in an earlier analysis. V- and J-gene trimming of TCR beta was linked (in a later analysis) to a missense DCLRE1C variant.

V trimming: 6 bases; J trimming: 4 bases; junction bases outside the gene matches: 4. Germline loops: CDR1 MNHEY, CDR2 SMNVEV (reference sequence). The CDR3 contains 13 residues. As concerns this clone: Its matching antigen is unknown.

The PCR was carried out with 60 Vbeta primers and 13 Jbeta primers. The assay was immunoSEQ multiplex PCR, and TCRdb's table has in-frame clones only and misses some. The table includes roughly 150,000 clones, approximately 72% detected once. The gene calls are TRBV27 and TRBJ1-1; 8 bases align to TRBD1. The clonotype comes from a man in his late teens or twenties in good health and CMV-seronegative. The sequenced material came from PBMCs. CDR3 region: CASRQTGGTEAFF. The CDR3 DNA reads TGTGCCAGCAGACAAACAGGGGGCACTGAAGCTTTCTTT.